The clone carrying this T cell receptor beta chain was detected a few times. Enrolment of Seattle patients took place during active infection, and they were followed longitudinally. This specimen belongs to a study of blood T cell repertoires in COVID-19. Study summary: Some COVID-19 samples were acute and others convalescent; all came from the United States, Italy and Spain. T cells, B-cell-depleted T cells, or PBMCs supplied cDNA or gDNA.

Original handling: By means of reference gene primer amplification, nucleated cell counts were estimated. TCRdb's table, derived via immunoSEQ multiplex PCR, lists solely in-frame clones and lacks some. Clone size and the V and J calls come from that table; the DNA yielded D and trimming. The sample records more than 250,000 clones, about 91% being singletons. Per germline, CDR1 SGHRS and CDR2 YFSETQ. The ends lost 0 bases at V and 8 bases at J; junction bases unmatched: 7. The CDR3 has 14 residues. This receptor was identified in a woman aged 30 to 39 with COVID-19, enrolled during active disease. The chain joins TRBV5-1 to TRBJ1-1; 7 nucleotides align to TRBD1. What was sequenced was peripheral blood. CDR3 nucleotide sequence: TGCGCCAGCAGCTTGGGCACCAGGGGGATCGAAGCTTTCTTT. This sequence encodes CASSLGTRGIEAFF.